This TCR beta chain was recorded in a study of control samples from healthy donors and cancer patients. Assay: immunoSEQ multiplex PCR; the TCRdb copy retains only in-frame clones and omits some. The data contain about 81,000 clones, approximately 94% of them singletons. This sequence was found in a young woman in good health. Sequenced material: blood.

CDR3 bases: TGCGCCAGCAGCCAAGTCGCTGGGGGCGTTCAGCCCCAGCATTTT. It yields the protein CASSQVAGGVQPQHF. The chain recombines TRBV4-1 with TRBJ1-5; maybe TRBD1 (6 bases). V dropped 1 base and J dropped 6 bases, with 13 bases sitting between them. The CDR3 is made up of 15 amino acids. Germline V lookup: CDR1 MGHRA, CDR2 YSYEKL.